This TCR beta chain came from a study of CD8 T cells in Susac syndrome (dated by TCRdb to between 2019 and 2020). Study-level background: Whether CD8+ T cell activation and differentiation in Susac syndrome was antigen driven was tested using repertoire sequencing. Broad study findings and their caveats: The number of individuals in the TCR sequencing and HLA analysis was recognized as being relatively small.

High-throughput TCR beta sequencing profiled peripheral blood CD8+ and CD4+ T cells from healthy donors, Susac syndrome patients and multiple sclerosis patients. The healthy donors served as controls matched for age and sex. Bulk CD8+ and CD4+ T cells were purified magnetically by negative isolation, whereas CD8+ TEMRA cells were enriched by FACS. Blood was drawn into EDTA tubes, processed within 24 hours, and PBMCs were isolated by density gradient centrifugation. PBMCs destined for TCR sequencing were cryopreserved in liquid nitrogen and later thawed in a 37 °C water bath. A purity of at least 90% was achieved for sorted or isolated CD4+, CD8+ and CD8+ TEMRA cells. The CDR3, from cysteine to phenylalanine, totals 14 residues. The entry retains the CDR3 DNA only, 42 bases that are in frame from base 1. Trimming removed 6 bases from V and 6 bases from J; the gene matches leave 10 bases unexplained. Reading the germline V gene (reference sequence) gives CDR1 DFQATT and CDR2 SNEGSKA.

RNA was extracted using the RNeasy kit, and about 0.5 to 1 ug of the RNA was reverse transcribed with random hexamers. The immunoSEQ multiplex PCR assay, covering 54 Vbeta and 13 Jbeta segments, was used to amplify TCR beta CDR3 regions. PCR amplification bias was corrected by using a synthetic template baseline for primer optimization and computational correction. Turning to the authors' computational methods: Reads were annotated to V, D and J genes according to IMGT and were analyzed with immunoSEQ Analyzer, with only productive sequences retained. Clonality was calculated as one minus the Shannon entropy normalized by log2 of the number of productive unique sequences. Public and private clones were assessed among the 100 most prevalent clones of each patient and control. Clones were defined as Susac-specific if absent from the healthy and MS cohorts, from 900 to 1,200 published viral clones and from other ImmuneACCESS disease sequences. The public reads were run again by TCRdb, first through fastp at Q25 and then through MiXCR, and only productive beta chains were kept. Rows matching on CDR3 protein sequence are summarized as one entry with the most common DNA and genes. The V and J calls come from TCRdb's annotation, not from the publication. For this sample there are about 210,000 distinct CDR3 sequences; 95% appear just once. The leading ten clones occupy 0.095% to 0.12% of the sample.

Turning to this clonotype: Which antigen it targets is not known. No clone much larger than this one lies a single base away; base qualities are absent.

The chain is made from TRBV20-1 and TRBJ2-4; 8 central bases correspond to TRBD1. Sequencing was carried out using CD4+ T cells from PBMCs. This clonotype originated in a human donor in good health. The DNA sequence follows: TGCAGTGCGCCTTTGGACAGGGATGGAAACATTCAGTACTTC. Translated, it gives CSAPLDRDGNIQYF.